Given below is one T cell receptor beta chain in context. The sort gate was single viable CD3+CD4+CD8-CD45RO+ cells for memory CD4+ T cells. CD4+ T cells were isolated by positive magnetic selection. The sample belongs to a study of memory CD4+ T cells and cytomegalovirus serostatus. CDR3 length equals 18 residues. CDR1 and CDR2 from the germline V gene are LGHNA and YNFKEQ. The V gene end was trimmed by 0 bases and the J gene end by 0 bases; junction bases not matched to a gene: 9. Repertoires were generated with immunoSEQ multiplex PCR, while TCRdb's copy carries only in-frame clones and drops some. The sample yields approximately 88,000 clones, 75% to 90% seen once.

This chain joins TRBV4-2 and TRBJ2-3, with 7 bases matching TRBD2. The sequenced material came from memory CD4+ T cells from blood. The source of this sequence is an adult in good health and CMV-seropositive. CDR3 sequence: CASSQDLLSGASTDTQYF. The DNA of the CDR3 is TGTGCCAGCAGCCAAGATCTTCTGAGCGGGGCTAGCACAGATACGCAGTATTTT.